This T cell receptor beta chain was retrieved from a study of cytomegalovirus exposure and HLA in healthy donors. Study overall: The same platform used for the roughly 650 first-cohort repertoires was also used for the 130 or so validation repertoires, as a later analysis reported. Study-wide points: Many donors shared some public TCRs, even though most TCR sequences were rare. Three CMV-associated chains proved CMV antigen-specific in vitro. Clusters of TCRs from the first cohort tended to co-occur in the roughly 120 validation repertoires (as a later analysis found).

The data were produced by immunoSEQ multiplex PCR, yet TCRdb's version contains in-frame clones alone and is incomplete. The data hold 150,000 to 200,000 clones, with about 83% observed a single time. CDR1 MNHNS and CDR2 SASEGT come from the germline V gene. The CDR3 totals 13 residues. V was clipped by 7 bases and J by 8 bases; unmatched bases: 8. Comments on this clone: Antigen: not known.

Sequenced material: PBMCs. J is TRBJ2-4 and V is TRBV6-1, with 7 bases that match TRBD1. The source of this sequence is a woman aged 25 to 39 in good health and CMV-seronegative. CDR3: CASINTDRDIQYF. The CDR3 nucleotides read TGTGCCAGCATTAACACCGACAGGGACATTCAGTACTTC.